The rows below give T cell receptor beta chains drawn from one sample of a study of T-cell memory formation after mild COVID-19. TCRdb fed the 5' RACE reads into MiXCR, producing one record per CDR3 protein. The sample lists some 130,000 distinct CDR3 sequences, approximately 25% occurring once. The sequencing sample was made of PBMCs or a T cell subset sorted from them (not recorded which). Source of these receptors: an adult woman who had mild COVID-19 (a few samples of this study predate the infection). Cell type and time point are not known. CDR3s include the opening cysteine and the closing phenylalanine or tryptophan. The D gene is left open where the match is weak. The listing skips clone size in some rows; elsewhere it reads once, few, many or a size class.

v_call	clone_size	j_call	d_call	cdr3_nt	cdr3_aa
TRBV4-2	few	TRBJ2-1	TRBD2	TGTGCCAGCAGCCAAACTAGCGGGGGGGCCAATGAGCAGTTCTTC	CASSQTSGGANEQFF
TRBV5-4	NA	TRBJ2-2	NA	TGTGCCAGCAGCTTTGGAGGGGGGGCCCTCGGAGACACCGGGGAGCTGTTTTTT	CASSFGGGALGDTGELFF
TRBV4-3	NA	TRBJ1-1	NA	TGCGCCAGCAGCCAAGAAACAGCTATCATGAACACTGAAGCTTTCTTT	CASSQETAIMNTEAFF
TRBV5-1	NA	TRBJ1-2	NA	TGCGCCAGCAGCTTGGAAATCAGTGCGGCGGCAGGGGTAAATGGCTACACCTTC	CASSLEISAAAGVNGYTF
TRBV4-1	NA	TRBJ2-7	NA	TGCGCCAGCAGCCAAGATCCCACGTCAGGCTACGAGCAGTACTTC	CASSQDPTSGYEQYF
TRBV7-9	NA	TRBJ2-1	NA	TGTGCCAGCAGCCTGCAAGGGGGTTGGCAGTTCTTC	CASSLQGGWQFF
TRBV24-1	few	TRBJ2-1	NA	TGTGCCACCAGTGAAGGGACTTCTTCAAATGAGCAGTTCTTC	CATSEGTSSNEQFF
TRBV12-3/TRBV12-4	NA	TRBJ2-5	NA	TGTGCCAGCAGTTTAACCGGCGGGTGGACCCAGTACTTC	CASSLTGGWTQYF
TRBV4-2	NA	TRBJ2-7	TRBD2	TGTGCCAGCAGCCAAGGACTAGCGGGAGTTCTTCCTGCCTACGAGCAGTACTTC	CASSQGLAGVLPAYEQYF
TRBV5-1	few	TRBJ1-1	TRBD1	TGCGCCAGCAGCTCAAGACAGGGAACAGACACTGAAGCTTTCTTT	CASSSRQGTDTEAFF
TRBV15	NA	TRBJ1-5	NA	TGTGCCACCAGCAGTCTAGGGGGGGGCAGACAGCCCCAGCATTTT	CATSSLGGGRQPQHF
TRBV4-3	NA	TRBJ2-7	NA	TGCGCCAGCAGCCAAGATTCAACTAGCATGTCCTACGAGCAGTACTTC	CASSQDSTSMSYEQYF
TRBV7-9	NA	TRBJ2-3	TRBD2	TGTGCCAGCAGCTCCAGTACGGGAGGAAAAGATACGCAGTATTTT	CASSSSTGGKDTQYF
TRBV4-3	few	TRBJ2-2	NA	TGCGCCAGCAGCCCCCAGGCAGACACCGGGGAGCTGTTTTTT	CASSPQADTGELFF
TRBV3-1	few	TRBJ2-3	NA	TGTGCCAGCAGCCAAGATGGGAATACGCAGTATTTT	CASSQDGNTQYF
TRBV6-2/TRBV6-3	NA	TRBJ2-6	NA	TGTGCCAGCAGTCGACGTGGACTTACTGCTGGGGCCAACGTCCTGACTTTC	CASSRRGLTAGANVLTF
TRBV2	NA	TRBJ1-2	NA	TGTGCCAGCAGTGCGGGGAAATCCCTGTTCTATGGCTACACCTTC	CASSAGKSLFYGYTF
TRBV7-9	NA	TRBJ2-1	TRBD1	TGTGCCAGCAGGCCGACAGGGGGTGAGCAGTTCTTC	CASRPTGGEQFF
TRBV29-1	NA	TRBJ1-1	TRBD1	TGCAGCGTTTCAGGGGGCCTACCTTCCAACACTGAAGCTTTCTTT	CSVSGGLPSNTEAFF
TRBV4-3	few	TRBJ2-1	NA	TGCGCCAGCAGCCCCCAGGAGGGAGGTTGGAATGAGCAGTTCTTC	CASSPQEGGWNEQFF
TRBV15	few	TRBJ2-7	TRBD1	TGTGCCACCGGAACAGGGGGCTCCTACGAGCAGTACTTC	CATGTGGSYEQYF
TRBV5-1	few	TRBJ1-1	TRBD1	TGCGCCAGCAGCTTGGAGGGGGCCCCCTCTACTGAAGCTTTCTTT	CASSLEGAPSTEAFF
TRBV12-3/TRBV12-4	few	TRBJ2-3	TRBD2	TGTGCCAGCAGTTTAATGTCCGGGAGGGCCTTCGCAGATACGCAGTATTTT	CASSLMSGRAFADTQYF
TRBV6-2/TRBV6-3	few	TRBJ1-2	TRBD1	TGTGCCAGCAGTTACGGAGCAGGGGGCGGGCGGGGCTACACCTTC	CASSYGAGGGRGYTF
TRBV9	few	TRBJ2-1	NA	TGTGCCAGCAGCGTAGGTGGGAGCACACCCTACAATGAGCAGTTCTTC	CASSVGGSTPYNEQFF
TRBV9	NA	TRBJ2-3	TRBD2	TGTGCCAGCAGCGTAGCTAGCGGGGGGGGCTGGGATACGCAGTATTTT	CASSVASGGGWDTQYF
TRBV7-6	NA	TRBJ2-2	NA	TGTGCCAGCAGCTTAGACGGGGCCGGGGAGCTGTTTTTT	CASSLDGAGELFF
TRBV4-2	NA	TRBJ2-5	TRBD1	TGTGCCAGCAGCCCCGAGGGACAGGTCGAGACCCAGTACTTC	CASSPEGQVETQYF
TRBV7-9	NA	TRBJ2-1	NA	TGTGCCAGCAGCGACTCCCTATCCCCGGAGCAGTTCTTC	CASSDSLSPEQFF
TRBV5-6	NA	TRBJ1-2	NA	TGTGCCAGCAGCTTAGGGGACGAGGGCTATGGCTACACCTTC	CASSLGDEGYGYTF
TRBV7-6	NA	TRBJ1-1	TRBD1	TGTGCCAGCAGCGTAGGGGGCATGAACACTGAAGCTTTCTTT	CASSVGGMNTEAFF
TRBV20-1	few	TRBJ2-3	NA	TGCAGTGCTGATGACTCTGGATGGCATACGCAGTATTTT	CSADDSGWHTQYF
TRBV6-2/TRBV6-3	NA	TRBJ2-7	NA	TGTGCCAGCAGTTCCGGGGCCCCCTACGAGCAGTACTTC	CASSSGAPYEQYF
TRBV11-1	NA	TRBJ2-1	NA	TGTGCCAGCAGCTTGTTGCCAGGGGCGGAGTACAATGAGCAGTTCTTC	CASSLLPGAEYNEQFF
TRBV5-1	few	TRBJ1-4	NA	TGCGCCAGCAGCTTGTTACCCAGGGCGGATGAAAAACTGTTTTTT	CASSLLPRADEKLFF
TRBV27	many	TRBJ2-1	NA	TGTGCCAGCAGTTTCCTCCCCTTACTAGCCAATGAGCAGTTCTTC	CASSFLPLLANEQFF
TRBV12-3/TRBV12-4	NA	TRBJ2-6	NA	TGTGCCAGCAGTTTGGGGATAGAAGGGGCCGGGGCCAACGTCCTGACTTTC	CASSLGIEGAGANVLTF
TRBV12-3/TRBV12-4	NA	TRBJ2-1	NA	TGTGCCAGCAGTCCGCCCGGGACCCGGGACTACAATGAGCAGTTCTTC	CASSPPGTRDYNEQFF
TRBV6-5	NA	TRBJ2-3	NA	TGTGCCACCTGGGGACCGGGGGCCCACACAGATACGCAGTATTTT	CATWGPGAHTDTQYF